The entry that follows covers one T cell receptor (beta chain) sequence. The repertoire was sequenced with immunoSEQ multiplex PCR; TCRdb's copy has only in-frame clones and lacks some. The sample includes about 70,000 clones, 94% of them seen just once. These data belong to a study of cytomegalovirus exposure and HLA in healthy donors. Sample: PBMCs. The sequence came from a woman under 30 in good health and CMV-seropositive.

The CDR3 nucleotides are TGCGCCAGCAGCCAAGACTGGGGGCTGAACACTGAAGCTTTCTTT. Its protein product is CASSQDWGLNTEAFF. This chain links TRBV4-1 with TRBJ1-1, with TRBD1 as a possible D gene (6 bases). With 0 bases removed from V and 0 bases from J, the gap between germline ends came to 8 bases. CDR3 size: 15 residues. CDR1 and CDR2 (germline): MGHRA, YSYEKL.